These T cell receptor beta chains were read from a single sample in a study of T cell therapy after organ transplantation. No cognate antigen is known for these TCRs. Generated by immunoSEQ multiplex PCR, the TCRdb table keeps only in-frame clones and is missing some. The sample lists about 15,000 clones, 85% occurring once. Specimen: CD8+ T cells from blood, collected after autologous CMV-specific T cell therapy. These receptors were taken from a human patient who had received a solid organ transplant and had CMV disease. Some T cells may have come from the graft donor. CDR3s include the opening cysteine and the closing phenylalanine or tryptophan. The D gene is left open where the match is weak. Clone size is shown for a subset of rows, as once, few, many or a class of expanded clone.

v_gene	d_gene	j_gene	abundance	CDR3nt	CDR3aa
TRBV30	NA	TRBJ1-1	once	TGTGCCTCCCGGCCGGGGAACACTGAAGCTTTCTTT	CASRPGNTEAFF
TRBV9	TRBD2	TRBJ2-1	once	TGTGCCAGCAGCCCGGGGGGGCCAGCCTACAATGAGCAGTTCTTC	CASSPGGPAYNEQFF
TRBV7-3	TRBD1	TRBJ1-1	NA	TGTGCCAGCAGCTTAGCAGGGGGTCTAGGTATGAACACTGAAGCTTTCTTT	CASSLAGGLGMNTEAFF
TRBV10-3	TRBD1	TRBJ1-1	NA	TGTGCCATCAGTGAGTTCACAGGGGGGGTGGGCGACACTGAAGCTTTCTTT	CAISEFTGGVGDTEAFF
TRBV7-9	TRBD1	TRBJ2-7	once	TGTGCCAGCAGCGCGAGGGACAGGGGAAACTACGAGCAGTACTTC	CASSARDRGNYEQYF
TRBV9	NA	TRBJ2-7	NA	TGTGCCAGCAGCGTAGGGGGCCGGGCAGGCAACGAGCAGTACTTC	CASSVGGRAGNEQYF
TRBV7-9	TRBD1	TRBJ1-5	NA	TGTGCCAGCAGCCTCGGGACAGGGAAGTATCAGCCCCAGCATTTT	CASSLGTGKYQPQHF
TRBV27	NA	TRBJ2-1	NA	TGTGCCAGCAGTTTATCGATAGGCAATGAGCAGTTCTTC	CASSLSIGNEQFF
TRBV19	NA	TRBJ2-3	NA	TGTGCCAGTAGTATGACAGATACGCAGTATTTT	CASSMTDTQYF
TRBV7-8	NA	TRBJ1-4	NA	TGTGCCAGCAGCTCGGGACTCCAGAAGGAAAAACTGTTTTTT	CASSSGLQKEKLFF
TRBV23-1	TRBD1	TRBJ2-4	NA	TGCGCCAGCAGTCCCCGGACAGGATCCCGCCTAGCCAAAAACATTCAGTACTTC	CASSPRTGSRLAKNIQYF
TRBV4-1	NA	TRBJ2-2	NA	TGCGCCAGCAGCCAACGACAGGTCGCGAACACCGGGGAGCTGTTTTTT	CASSQRQVANTGELFF
TRBV10-1	NA	TRBJ1-5	once	TGCGCCAGCAGTGAGTACGGGAGCAATCAGCCCCAGCATTTT	CASSEYGSNQPQHF
TRBV19	NA	TRBJ1-1	NA	TGTGCCAGTAGTATATTCGCAGCCTACACTGAAGCTTTCTTT	CASSIFAAYTEAFF
TRBV19	NA	TRBJ1-2	NA	TGTGCCAGTAGCTTACCGGACGGCCTCTATGGCTACACCTTC	CASSLPDGLYGYTF
TRBV7-2	NA	TRBJ2-7	NA	TGTGCCAGCAGCTCAACCTACGAGCAGTACTTC	CASSSTYEQYF
TRBV4-1	NA	TRBJ2-7	NA	TGCGCCAGCAGCCAGTCAGGGGGAGGGGCCTCCTACGAGCAGTACTTC	CASSQSGGGASYEQYF
TRBV27	NA	TRBJ1-1	NA	TGTGCCAGCAGTTTATCGATGGCCACTGAAGCTTTCTTT	CASSLSMATEAFF
TRBV7-3	TRBD1	TRBJ2-2	once	TGTGCCAGCAGCTGGACCAGGGGGCACACCGGGGAGCTGTTTTTT	CASSWTRGHTGELFF
TRBV13	NA	TRBJ2-1	NA	TGTGCCAGCAGCTCTCGGGACGGACCCTACAATGAGCAGTTCTTC	CASSSRDGPYNEQFF
TRBV7-6	TRBD1	TRBJ1-1	NA	TGTGCCAGCAGCCATGTGATCCCGGGACAGGGATCGCACACTGAAGCTTTCTTT	CASSHVIPGQGSHTEAFF
TRBV18	NA	TRBJ2-3	once	TGTGCCAGCTCACCACTGCGGTCCGGGAGAGGTGCAGATACGCAGTATTTT	CASSPLRSGRGADTQYF
TRBV5-6	NA	TRBJ2-7	NA	TGTGCCAGCAGCTTGAACGGGGCCGAGCAGTACTTC	CASSLNGAEQYF
TRBV23-1	TRBD1	TRBJ2-5	NA	TGCGCCAGCACCGATGACAGGGGGCGGAAAGAGACCCAGTACTTC	CASTDDRGRKETQYF
TRBV7-6	NA	TRBJ2-7	NA	TGTGCCAGCAGCTTAGAGGGCAGTTCGAGCTTCGAGCAGTACTTC	CASSLEGSSSFEQYF
TRBV27	NA	TRBJ2-7	once	TGTGCCAGCAGTTTAGTCGGTCGGGGTGGGACTTACGAGCAGTACTTC	CASSLVGRGGTYEQYF
TRBV6-4	TRBD1	TRBJ2-2	NA	TGTGCCAGCAGTGGGACAGGGGACGGGACCGGGGAGCTGTTTTTT	CASSGTGDGTGELFF
TRBV21-1	NA	TRBJ1-3	NA	TGTGCCAGCAGTGCTATGGTACAACACGCACGAAACACCATATATTTT	CASSAMVQHARNTIYF
TRBV13	TRBD2	TRBJ2-3	NA	TGTGCCAGCAGCCCGTACGGGGATAGCGGGGTAACGGGTACGCAGTATTTT	CASSPYGDSGVTGTQYF
TRBV9	NA	TRBJ2-3	NA	TGTGCCAGCAGCGTAGATGGCAGGAGCACAGATACGCAGTATTTT	CASSVDGRSTDTQYF
TRBV15	NA	TRBJ2-7	NA	TGTGCCACCAGCAGACTCGGGGATTTCTACGAGCAGTACTTC	CATSRLGDFYEQYF
TRBV18	NA	TRBJ2-7	NA	TGTGCCAGCTCACCTGCAGGCTACGAGCAGTACTTC	CASSPAGYEQYF
TRBV2	NA	TRBJ2-7	few	TGTGCCAGCAGCATCGTCCGGACACCTACCTACGAGCAGTACTTC	CASSIVRTPTYEQYF
TRBV5-6	NA	TRBJ1-3	large	TGTGCCAGCAGCTTGATTGGACAATCGGACACCATATATTTT	CASSLIGQSDTIYF
TRBV2	TRBD2	TRBJ2-3	NA	TGTGCCAGCACTCCGACTAGCGGGAGTAAAGGTACGCAGTATTTT	CASTPTSGSKGTQYF
TRBV5-1	TRBD1	TRBJ2-7	NA	TGCGCCAGCAGCTTCACCGGGACAGGTAGATACGAGCAGTACTTC	CASSFTGTGRYEQYF
TRBV19	TRBD2	TRBJ2-1	NA	TGTGCCAGTAGGGCGGGAGGCAGCTCCTACAATGAGCAGTTCTTC	CASRAGGSSYNEQFF
TRBV19	NA	TRBJ2-7	NA	TGTGCCAGTAGACGGCGGACTGCCGGGACACACTACGAGCAGTACTTC	CASRRRTAGTHYEQYF
TRBV27	TRBD2	TRBJ2-3	NA	TGTGCCAGCAGGAGGACGGGACTAGCGGGGCATAGCACAGATACGCAGTATTTT	CASRRTGLAGHSTDTQYF
TRBV6-4	TRBD2	TRBJ2-3	NA	TGTGCCAGCAGTGGGACTAGCGGGGGCACAGATACGCAGTATTTT	CASSGTSGGTDTQYF
TRBV11-2	TRBD1	TRBJ2-3	NA	TGTGCCAGCAGCCGAGGACAGGGGTTGTTGACAGATACGCAGTATTTT	CASSRGQGLLTDTQYF
TRBV27	NA	TRBJ2-1	NA	TGTGCCAGCGGACTCGTCCGTGGGTCCTACAATGAGCAGTTCTTC	CASGLVRGSYNEQFF
TRBV27	NA	TRBJ1-3	once	TGTGCCAGCAGTCGCCTCGACGCAGGACTCTCTGGAAACACCATATATTTT	CASSRLDAGLSGNTIYF
TRBV5-4	NA	TRBJ2-2	NA	TGTGCCAGCAGCCGTACAGGGATTAACACCGGGGAGCTGTTTTTT	CASSRTGINTGELFF